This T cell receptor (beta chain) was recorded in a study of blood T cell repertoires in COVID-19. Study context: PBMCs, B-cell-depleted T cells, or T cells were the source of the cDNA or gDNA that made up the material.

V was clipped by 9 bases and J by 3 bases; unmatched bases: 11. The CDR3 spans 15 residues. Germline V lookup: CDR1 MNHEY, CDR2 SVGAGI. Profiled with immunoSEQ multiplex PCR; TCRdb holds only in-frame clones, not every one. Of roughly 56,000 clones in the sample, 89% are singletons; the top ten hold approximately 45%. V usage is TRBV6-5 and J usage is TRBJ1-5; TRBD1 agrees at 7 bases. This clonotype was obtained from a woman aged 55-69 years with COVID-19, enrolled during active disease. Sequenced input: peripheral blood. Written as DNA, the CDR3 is TGTGCCAGTAGGGCCAGTGACAGGGACAATCAGCCCCAGCATTTT. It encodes CASRASDRDNQPQHF.